A selection of T cell receptor beta chains follows, all from one sample in a study of cytomegalovirus exposure and HLA in healthy donors. Clones were read by immunoSEQ multiplex PCR, and TCRdb kept only the in-frame ones, dropping some. The repertoire has roughly 150,000 clones, 82% of them found once; the top ten carry 0.96%. Sequences were obtained from PBMCs. The receptor source for this set is a girl aged 2 to 10 in good health and CMV-seropositive. Both conserved end residues are part of each CDR3. Each record gives: V gene, CDR3 protein.

>TRBV30
CAWSIDSTSGEQYF
>TRBV6-6
CASSLLDDRVQPQHF
>TRBV5-1
CASKGEGYGYGYTF
>TRBV30
CAWTQVEGTGQYF
>TRBV28
CASSLYRANGELFF
>TRBV30
CAWSVTSSANEQFF
>TRBV2
CASSEGATEAFF
>TRBV7-9
CASSPGDGYTF
>TRBV9
CASSPERWRAADTEAFF
>TRBV7-3
CASSPWGTPEAFF
>TRBV5-1
CASSLLETQYF
>TRBV7-8
CASSLALHEQFF
>TRBV7-9
CASSQGVSHYGYTF
>TRBV27
CASSPSTSTDTQYF
>TRBV2
CASSALGQGNTIYF
>TRBV4-1
CASRPTGTPLNGLFF
>TRBV29-1
CSVGQGTDTQYF
>TRBV28
CASRHTGGEKLFF
>TRBV5-1
CASSPGTGTDDEEKLFF
>TRBV2
CASSEGASLRETQYF
>TRBV7-9
CASSLFKGARSGNTIYF
>TRBV23-1
CASSQPPPGTGTSGANVLTF
>TRBV30
CAWNIGVRENEQYF
>TRBV5-1
CASSLEPGGPVLDGYTF
>TRBV6-5
CASSRVSYNEQFF
>TRBV30
CAWSAGGHSNQPQHF
>TRBV2
CASMERESYNEQFF
>TRBV19
CAVCEEREKNIKGTGELFF
>TRBV10-3
CAIGRGGMKSNSPLHF
>TRBV4-1
CASSQDPPGRAVDTQYF
>TRBV5-1
CASSLRASGRAAGGSYEQYF
>TRBV6-1
CASSEAAFRDYEQYF
>TRBV4-1
CASSLGLAGLLYNEQFF
>TRBV30
CAWRQGGQFRGYTF
>TRBV7-6
CASSLNRGAGNTIYF
>TRBV27
CASSPQGGEKLFF
>TRBV13
CASSLLIHQETQYF
>TRBV28
CASSSVGTYTEAFF
>TRBV5-1
CASSLNSGTFVSGNTIYF
>TRBV28
CASSGRGGGNTEAFF
>TRBV6-5
CASSRQGETQYF
>TRBV19
CASMTWDRGISNQPQHF
>TRBV30
CAWGTGGHGGTDTQYF
>TRBV6-4
CASRRTEFTYSGNTIYF
>TRBV11-2
CASSLPSGRPTYEQYF